The 21 T cell receptor beta chains in this list originate from one sample, sequenced in a study of T-cell reconstitution after alpha-beta-depleted transplantation in children. Preparation of the TCRbeta library involved a method that used unique molecular identifiers. TCRdb analysed the PCR reads with MiXCR anew, one entry per CDR3 protein. The sample records about 300,000 distinct CDR3 sequences, around 10% being singletons. The sample consisted of PBMCs, taken before TCRalphabeta/CD19-depleted stem cell transplant. The receptors derive from a boy in the first two years of life with acute myeloid leukemia, due to receive a stem cell transplant.

This chain connects TRBV29-1 to TRBJ1-5; possible D gene TRBD1, 5 bases. V lost 3 bases and J lost 6, with 30 bases in between. The CDR3 loop spans 19 amino acids. Germline-derived CDR1 and CDR2 are SQVTM and ANQGSEA. This chain's CDR3 is CSVDKVWDPRINVIQPQHF. The CDR3 DNA is TGCAGCGTTGATAAGGTTTGGGACCCTAGAATAAACGTGATTCAGCCCCAGCATTTT. Using reference TRBV29-1 and TRBJ1-5 for the parts outside the CDR3, the full variable domain is SAVISQKPSRDICQRGTSLTIQCQVDSQVTMMFWYRQQPGQSLTLIATANQGSEATYESGFVIDKFPISRPNLTFSTLTVSNMSPEDSSIYLCSVDKVWDPRINVIQPQHFGDGTRLSIL.

This clonotype was seen many times. The chain uses TRBV5-4 and TRBJ2-2; 8 bases fit TRBD2. The trim removed 5 bases at V and 5 bases at J, leaving 11 bases unmatched. The CDR3 contains 16 residues. Germline loops: CDR1 SGHNT, CDR2 YYREEE (reference sequence). The CDR3 DNA reads as TGTGCCAGCAGTGCTGGCGGGAGGTCAGGTACCGGGGAGCTGTTTTTT. Its protein is CASSAGGRSGTGELFF.

This clonotype was detected many times. The V call is TRBV6-1, the J call TRBJ2-7; 11 nucleotides align to TRBD2. The CDR3 contains 13 residues. Germline V gene data show CDR1 as MNHNS and CDR2 as SASEGT. The ends lost 4 bases at V and 7 bases at J; junction bases unmatched: 3. CDR3 loop: CASSGTSGWEQYF. DNA of the CDR3: TGTGCCAGCAGTGGGACTAGCGGGTGGGAGCAGTACTTC.

The sample holds many counts of this clonotype. J is TRBJ2-7 and V is TRBV6-5; no clear D gene. The CDR3 loop spans 15 amino acids. From germline, CDR1 is MNHEY and CDR2 SVGAGI. Trimming left V 0 bases short and J 2 bases short, with 11 bases between. CDR3 residues: CASSYSLAYAYEQYF. The CDR3 DNA reads as TGTGCCAGCAGTTACTCCCTGGCGTACGCCTACGAGCAGTACTTC.

This clonotype was counted at least ten times. This sequence joins TRBV30 and TRBJ1-6; TRBD1 might be the D (5 bases). Germline CDR1 and CDR2: GTSNPN and SVGIG (reference sequence). Trimming cost V 8 bases and J 6 bases, with 14 bases left between them. This CDR3 contains 13 residues. This CDR3 is CAGKGRGNSPLHF. The CDR3, as DNA: TGTGCCGGGAAAGGGAGGGGTAATTCACCCCTCCACTTT.

V usage is TRBV19 and J usage is TRBJ2-6, with TRBD1 matching over 8 bases. V trimming: 7 bases; J trimming: 0 bases; junction bases outside the gene matches: 11. Germline loops: CDR1 LNHDA, CDR2 SQIVND (reference sequence). This CDR3 has 18 residues. The CDR3 region is CASNPPGQAHSGANVLTF. CDR3 bases: TGTGCCAGTAATCCCCCGGGACAGGCCCACTCTGGGGCCAACGTCCTGACTTTC.

In this sample, this clonotype turned up many times. The chain joins TRBV29-1 to TRBJ2-7; 14 bases fit TRBD2. The CDR3 is 16 residues long. Germline V gives CDR1 SQVTM, CDR2 ANQGSEA. The J segment lost 0 bases and the V segment lost 4 bases, leaving 5 bases of the junction unmatched. CDR3 DNA: TGCAGCGTTGGGGGACTAGCGGGAGTCATCTCCTACGAGCAGTACTTC. This codes for CSVGGLAGVISYEQYF.

The table lists this clonotype with many counts. V usage is TRBV19 and J usage is TRBJ2-7; no clear D gene. The CDR3 runs to 15 residues. The V gene lost 3 bases and the J gene lost 0 bases, with 12 bases spanning the gap. The germline CDR1 and CDR2 sequences are LNHDA and SQIVND (reference sequence). Here the CDR3 reads CASSIIVTSSYEQYF. CDR3 in DNA: TGTGCCAGTAGTATTATTGTCACGAGCTCCTACGAGCAGTACTTC.

This clonotype was seen at least ten times. The V and J genes are TRBV2 and TRBJ2-1; 9 positions match TRBD1. The germline V gene has CDR1 SNHLY and CDR2 FYNNEI. J was trimmed by 6 bases and V by 10 bases; bases with no gene match: 7. CDR3 length equals 13 residues. CDR3 amino acids: CATLPDRGNEQFF. The CDR3 nucleotides read TGTGCCACCCTTCCGGACAGGGGCAATGAGCAGTTCTTC.

The chain joins TRBV19 to TRBJ2-5, with D possibly being TRBD1 or TRBD2 (5 bases each). The CDR3 contains 13 residues. Deletions cut 4 bases from V and 5 bases from J, with 11 bases between. Germline values: CDR1 LNHDA, CDR2 SQIVND (reference sequence). The CDR3 spells CASSTRERETQYF. The CDR3 coding sequence is TGTGCCAGTAGTACCAGGGAGCGGGAGACCCAGTACTTC.

This sequence joins TRBV7-2 and TRBJ2-5; D is unclear. This CDR3 is 14 amino acids long. The V end lost 6 bases, the J end lost 4 bases, and 15 bases lay between the germline ends. The germline V gene has CDR1 SGHTA and CDR2 FQGNSA. CDR3 DNA sequence: TGTGCCAGCAGGTCAATGGCCCAAATAGAGACCCAGTACTTC. This sequence encodes CASRSMAQIETQYF.

The chain has TRBV27 and TRBJ2-7; maybe TRBD1 (6 bases). This CDR3 is built from 15 residues. Trimming removed 4 bases at V and 3 bases at J, with 16 bases between. Germline V gene data show CDR1 as MNHEY and CDR2 as SMNVEV (reference sequence). CDR3 residues: CASSSPQTGFYEQYF. In DNA, the CDR3 is TGTGCCAGCAGTTCACCCCAAACAGGGTTCTACGAGCAGTACTTC.

In this sample, this clonotype turned up many times. This may come from a read error, since a much larger clone is one base off. This chain joins TRBV6-1 and TRBJ2-7, with 8 bases fitting TRBD1. V gave up 10 bases and J gave up 1 base; unmatched junction bases: 15. CDR1 MNHNS and CDR2 SASEGT come from the germline V gene. The CDR3 runs to 16 residues. CDR3 DNA: TGTGCCACCAGGAGGACAGGGACCACCATTTCCTACGAGCAGTACTTC. This translates into CATRRTGTTISYEQYF.

The V gene is TRBV20-1, the J gene TRBJ1-1; 7 bases line up with TRBD1. Germline V CDR1 and CDR2: DFQATT, SNEGSKA (reference sequence). The length of the CDR3 is 13 residues. Trimming at V came to 1 base and at J to 4 bases, leaving 3 bases not matched to a gene. The CDR3 is CSARGQGGTEAFF. CDR3 nucleotide sequence: TGCAGTGCTAGAGGACAGGGTGGCACTGAAGCTTTCTTT.

This clonotype has a count of ten or more. The rearrangement joins TRBV28 to TRBJ2-1; tentatively, D is TRBD1 or TRBD2 (5 bases each). This CDR3 is 15 amino acids long. The germline V gene encodes CDR1 MDHEN and CDR2 SYDVKM. The ends were cut back, 6 bases at V and 2 bases at J, with 14 bases in the middle. Here the CDR3 reads CASRIRDRPYNEQFF. CDR3 bases: TGTGCCAGCAGGATACGGGACCGTCCCTACAATGAGCAGTTCTTC.

This clonotype has more than one count but fewer than ten. This chain connects TRBV7-2 to TRBJ2-2, with D possibly matching TRBD2 (6 bases). CDR3 size: 15 residues. Trimming stripped 3 bases from V and 4 bases from J, with 12 bases between. Looked up from germline, CDR1 is SGHTA and CDR2 is FQGNSA. The CDR3 reads CASSLRDLSTGELFF. The CDR3 bases are TGTGCCAGCAGCTTGCGGGACCTCTCCACCGGGGAGCTGTTTTTT.

This clonotype was counted at least ten times. The V call is TRBV12-3 or TRBV12-4, the J call TRBJ1-4, with unresolved D. With 3 bases removed from V and 7 bases from J, the gap between germline ends came to 9 bases. The CDR3 totals 13 residues. The CDR3 sequence is CASSLSQREKLFF. The CDR3 region has the DNA TGTGCCAGCAGTTTGAGTCAACGTGAAAAACTGTTTTTT.

This clonotype occurred many times. J is TRBJ2-4 and V is TRBV29-1, with TRBD1 identical over 8 bases. V lost 7 bases to trimming and J lost 4 bases; unmatched junction nucleotides: 3. The CDR3 extends over 12 amino acids. The germline gives CDR1 SQVTM, CDR2 ANQGSEA. The CDR3 sequence is CSARDRKNIQYF. CDR3 in DNA: TGCAGCGCCCGGGACAGGAAAAACATTCAGTACTTC.

Points on this clonotype: This could be a read error, since a much larger clone is one nucleotide away. V gene TRBV28 combines with J gene TRBJ2-7; D ambiguous. Germline loops: CDR1 MDHEN, CDR2 SYDVKM. The CDR3 loop spans 15 amino acids. Trimming cost V 4 bases and J 5 bases, with 18 bases left between them. The CDR3 DNA sequence: TGTGCCAGCAGTTATAAAGACATAGGTTTCGACGAGCAGTACTTC. This encodes CASSYKDIGFDEQYF.

Many counts were recorded for this clonotype. The chain recombines TRBV12-3 or TRBV12-4 with TRBJ2-1; TRBD2 matches 10 bases. The trim removed 2 bases at V and 12 bases at J, leaving 10 bases unmatched. The CDR3 spans 15 residues. This CDR3 reads CASSLRLAGAQGQFF. The CDR3 DNA follows: TGTGCCAGCAGTTTACGCCTAGCGGGAGCCCAAGGGCAGTTCTTC.

On this clonotype: A read error may be the cause here, since a much bigger clone is one base away. This chain joins TRBV20-1 and TRBJ1-5; no firm D call. Germline lookup yields CDR1 DFQATT and CDR2 SNEGSKA (reference sequence). This CDR3 is built from 13 residues. The germline V and J ends were trimmed by 7 bases and 3 bases, with 13 bases remaining between them. In DNA form, the CDR3 reads TGCAGTGGGCGGACGGCTAACAATCAGCCCCAGCATTTT. Its translation: CSGRTANNQPQHF.